The rows below give T cell receptor beta chains drawn from one sample of a study of blood T cell repertoires in COVID-19. Repertoires were generated with immunoSEQ multiplex PCR, while TCRdb's copy carries only in-frame clones and drops some. In the table there are just over 150,000 clones, roughly 80% of which are singletons. Sequenced material: peripheral blood. The source of these receptors is a man between 60 and 70 years old with acute or convalescent COVID-19. Each CDR3 is given with its conserved first and last residue. A D gene is named only where the DNA matches it firmly. Clone sizes are given selectively: once, few, many, or a class where the clone is expanded.

D | J | V | size | DNA | CDR3
. | TRBJ1-3 | TRBV9 | . | TGTGCCAGCAGCGTAAGGAGCTCTGGAAACACCATATATTTT | CASSVRSSGNTIYF
. | TRBJ2-7 | TRBV5-4 | . | TGTGCCAGCAGCTTGGGTCACAGGGTGTCCTACGAGCAGTACTTC | CASSLGHRVSYEQYF
. | TRBJ1-2 | TRBV28 | . | TGTGCCAGCAGTCTTATTGAAGGGGCTGGACCTAACTATGGCTACACCTTC | CASSLIEGAGPNYGYTF
TRBD1 | TRBJ1-2 | TRBV7-2 | . | TGTGCCAGCAGCTTACAGGGGGCAAACTATGGCTACACCTTC | CASSLQGANYGYTF
. | TRBJ2-4 | TRBV29-1 | once | TGCAGCGTTGCGTTTGGGGACATAGCCAAAAACATTCAGTACTTC | CSVAFGDIAKNIQYF
TRBD1 | TRBJ1-6 | TRBV30 | . | TGTGCCTGGAGGCTAAGGGACAGGGCAAATTCACCCCTCCACTTT | CAWRLRDRANSPLHF
TRBD1 | TRBJ1-4 | TRBV5-1 | few | TGCGCCAGCAGCTTGGGGACAGGGAACACTAATGAAAAACTGTTTTTT | CASSLGTGNTNEKLFF
. | TRBJ2-7 | TRBV19 | . | TGTGCCAGTAGCGACAGCTTAAACTCCTACGAGCAGTACTTC | CASSDSLNSYEQYF
TRBD2 | TRBJ2-1 | TRBV6-6 | . | TGTGCCAGCAGTCCGGAGCGACTAGCGGGCGGTTACAATGAGCAGTTCTTC | CASSPERLAGGYNEQFF
TRBD1 | TRBJ2-6 | TRBV27 | once | TGTGCCAGCACCGGACAGGGCTCTGGGGCCAACGTCCTGACTTTC | CASTGQGSGANVLTF
TRBD1 | TRBJ1-1 | TRBV18 | once | TGTGCCAGCTCACCGCCATCAGGGGGTGGAACTGAAGCTTTCTTT | CASSPPSGGGTEAFF
TRBD1 | TRBJ2-1 | TRBV4-3 | . | TGCGCCAGCAGCCAAGATCGGGGGACAGGGTCATTTCAGTCGTTCTTC | CASSQDRGTGSFQSFF
. | TRBJ2-2 | TRBV7-7 | . | TGTGCCAGCAGCTTATCCAGGGTGACCGGGGAGCTGTTTTTT | CASSLSRVTGELFF
. | TRBJ2-2 | TRBV7-2 | . | TGTGCCAGCAGGGAGATAAACACCGGGGAGCTGTTTTTT | CASREINTGELFF
. | TRBJ1-6 | TRBV7-2 | . | TGTGCCAGCAGCTTAGGAAGGTGGGCCTCCTCACCCCTCCACTTT | CASSLGRWASSPLHF
. | TRBJ2-5 | TRBV12-5 | . | TGTGCTAGTGGTAGAGACTCCGGGACCCAGTACTTC | CASGRDSGTQYF
TRBD1 | TRBJ2-6 | TRBV19 | . | TGTGCCAGTAGTATATTAGGACAGGGGAAAGGTGGGGCCAACGTCCTGACTTTC | CASSILGQGKGGANVLTF
. | TRBJ2-3 | TRBV12-3/TRBV12-4 | . | TGTGCCAGCAGTTTACTTCCCACAGATACGCAGTATTTT | CASSLLPTDTQYF
. | TRBJ1-6 | TRBV28 | . | TGTGCCAGCAGTTTAGGGCAGGGAGGTAATTCACCCCTCCACTTT | CASSLGQGGNSPLHF
TRBD1 | TRBJ2-5 | TRBV5-1 | . | TGCGCCAGCAGCTTGGAAGGGACAGGGGAAGAGACCCAGTACTTC | CASSLEGTGEETQYF
. | TRBJ1-1 | TRBV7-9 | . | TGTGCCAGCAGCCCAGGAGGGCCTAAGTCCACTGAAGCTTTCTTT | CASSPGGPKSTEAFF
TRBD2 | TRBJ2-1 | TRBV3-1/TRBV3-2 | once | TGTGCCAGCAGCCGAGCCGGGACTAGCGGGAGGGCCGCCCCTGAGCAGTTCTTC | CASSRAGTSGRAAPEQFF
. | TRBJ1-1 | TRBV9 | . | TGTGCCAGCAGCGTGTCAGGGAACACTGAAGCTTTCTTT | CASSVSGNTEAFF
TRBD1 | TRBJ1-4 | TRBV5-1 | few | TGCGCCAGCAGACAGGGGGCAGGGAATGAAAAACTGTTTTTT | CASRQGAGNEKLFF
. | TRBJ2-7 | TRBV5-6 | few | TGTGCCAGCAGCTTCACAGATTACGAGCAGTACTTC | CASSFTDYEQYF
TRBD1 | TRBJ1-4 | TRBV4-3 | . | TGCGCCAGCAGCCAAGATTCCAGGGGGGAAAAACTGTTTTTT | CASSQDSRGEKLFF
. | TRBJ1-5 | TRBV5-6 | . | TGTGCCAGCAGCCATCAGGGATTCAATCAGCCCCAGCATTTT | CASSHQGFNQPQHF
TRBD2 | TRBJ2-1 | TRBV28 | few | TGTGCCAGCAGTTCCGGGGGGGCGCGGGAACGGTACAATGAGCAGTTCTTC | CASSSGGARERYNEQFF
. | TRBJ2-5 | TRBV9 | . | TGTGCCAGCAGCTCCTCTAGCAAGACCCAGTACTTC | CASSSSSKTQYF
TRBD1 | TRBJ1-6 | TRBV5-1 | . | TGCGCCAGCAGCTTGGTGTCAGGGGGAAATTCACCCCTCCACTTT | CASSLVSGGNSPLHF
. | TRBJ1-1 | TRBV19 | . | TGTGCCAGCGCACCTTTCCCGGCGGGCACTGAAGCTTTCTTT | CASAPFPAGTEAFF
TRBD1 | TRBJ1-5 | TRBV7-2 | . | TGTGCCAGCAGCGGGACAGGGGGCTGGCGCAATCAGCCCCAGCATTTT | CASSGTGGWRNQPQHF
. | TRBJ2-7 | TRBV7-2 | . | TGTGCCAGCAGCTTAGCAGGCGGATTACCTTACGAGCAGTACTTC | CASSLAGGLPYEQYF
. | TRBJ1-1 | TRBV27 | . | TGTGCCAGCAGTTTAGGACTGAAGAACACTGAAGCTTTCTTT | CASSLGLKNTEAFF
. | TRBJ1-2 | TRBV6-5 | . | TGTGCCAGCCGGGACACCTCTAACTATGGCTACACCTTC | CASRDTSNYGYTF
. | TRBJ1-5 | TRBV19 | . | TGTGCCAGTAGTATACAAAGCTATTATAGCAATCAGCCCCAGCATTTT | CASSIQSYYSNQPQHF
. | TRBJ1-4 | TRBV29-1 | . | TGCAGCGCATTGGGGGGGCGAAGCGAAAAACTGTTTTTT | CSALGGRSEKLFF
. | TRBJ1-4 | TRBV5-1 | . | TGCGCCAGTCCCCCACAGGGAACTTGGGAAAAACTGTTTTTT | CASPPQGTWEKLFF
TRBD1 | TRBJ1-2 | TRBV3-1/TRBV3-2 | . | TGTGCCAGCAGGACCACAGGGGGCAGGGGCTACACCTTC | CASRTTGGRGYTF
TRBD1 | TRBJ1-2 | TRBV28 | . | TGTGCCAGCAGATTAACAGGGGTTTCTGGCTACACCTTC | CASRLTGVSGYTF
. | TRBJ2-7 | TRBV29-1 | . | TGCAGCGTTGAAGCCAGGGGCGCCTACGAGCAGTACTTC | CSVEARGAYEQYF
TRBD2 | TRBJ2-3 | TRBV27 | . | TGTGCCAGCAGTTTATCTCTAGCGGGGTTTAGCACAGATACGCAGTATTTT | CASSLSLAGFSTDTQYF
TRBD1 | TRBJ2-2 | TRBV6-5 | . | TGTGCCAGCAGAAAAACCGGGACAGATACCGGGGAGCTGTTTTTT | CASRKTGTDTGELFF
TRBD1 | TRBJ2-5 | TRBV19 | . | TGTGCCAGTAGTTCGAGGGACAGGGGCTGGGAGACCCAGTACTTC | CASSSRDRGWETQYF
. | TRBJ2-2 | TRBV28 | . | TGTGCCAGCAGTCCACACCGCGGGGAGCTGTTTTTT | CASSPHRGELFF
. | TRBJ2-7 | TRBV4-3 | . | TGCGCCAGCAGCCAAGGGGGGGGCGCCTACGAGCAGTACTTC | CASSQGGGAYEQYF
TRBD1 | TRBJ2-1 | TRBV19 | few | TGTGCCAGTAGTAGGGGACAGGGGTATTATGAGCAGTTCTTC | CASSRGQGYYEQFF
. | TRBJ2-7 | TRBV27 | . | TGTGCCAGCAGTACCCGGAAGGGGTCCTACGAGCAGTACTTC | CASSTRKGSYEQYF
TRBD2 | TRBJ2-3 | TRBV7-9 | . | TGTGCCAGCAGTAGTAGGCGGGAGACGGGAGATACGCAGTATTTT | CASSSRRETGDTQYF